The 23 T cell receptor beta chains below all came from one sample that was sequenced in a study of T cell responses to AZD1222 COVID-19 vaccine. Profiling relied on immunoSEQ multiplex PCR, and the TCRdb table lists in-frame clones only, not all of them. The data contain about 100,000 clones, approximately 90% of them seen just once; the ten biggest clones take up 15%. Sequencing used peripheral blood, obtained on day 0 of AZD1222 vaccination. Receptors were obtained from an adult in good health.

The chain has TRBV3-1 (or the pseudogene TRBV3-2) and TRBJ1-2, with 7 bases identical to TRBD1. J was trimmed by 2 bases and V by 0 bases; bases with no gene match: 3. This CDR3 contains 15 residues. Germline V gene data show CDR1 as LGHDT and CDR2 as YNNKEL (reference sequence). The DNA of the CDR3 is TGTGCCAGCAGCCAAGAACAGGGGACGAACTATGGCTACACCTTC. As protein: CASSQEQGTNYGYTF.

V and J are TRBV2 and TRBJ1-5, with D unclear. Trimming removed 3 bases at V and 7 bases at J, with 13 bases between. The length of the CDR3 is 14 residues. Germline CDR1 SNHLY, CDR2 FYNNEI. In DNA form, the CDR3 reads TGTGCCAGCAGTGATGTAGGGAGTAGACAGCCCCAGCATTTT. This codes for CASSDVGSRQPQHF.

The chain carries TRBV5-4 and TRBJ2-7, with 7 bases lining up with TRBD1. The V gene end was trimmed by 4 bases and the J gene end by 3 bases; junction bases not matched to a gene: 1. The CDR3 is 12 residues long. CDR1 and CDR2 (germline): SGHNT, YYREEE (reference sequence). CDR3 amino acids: CASSGTDYEQYF. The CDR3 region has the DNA TGTGCCAGCAGCGGGACAGACTACGAGCAGTACTTC.

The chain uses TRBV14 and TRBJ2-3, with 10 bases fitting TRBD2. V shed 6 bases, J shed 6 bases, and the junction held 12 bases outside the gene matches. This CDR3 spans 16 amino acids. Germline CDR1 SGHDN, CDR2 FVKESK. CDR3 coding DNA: TGTGCCAGCAGTATCCTAGCGGGAGCAATTCGGGATACGCAGTATTTT. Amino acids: CASSILAGAIRDTQYF.

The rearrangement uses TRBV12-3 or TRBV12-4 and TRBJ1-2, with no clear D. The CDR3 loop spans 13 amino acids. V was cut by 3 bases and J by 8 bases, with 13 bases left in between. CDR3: CASSFPGAPGYTF. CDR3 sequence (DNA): TGTGCCAGCAGTTTCCCCGGTGCGCCCGGCTACACCTTC.

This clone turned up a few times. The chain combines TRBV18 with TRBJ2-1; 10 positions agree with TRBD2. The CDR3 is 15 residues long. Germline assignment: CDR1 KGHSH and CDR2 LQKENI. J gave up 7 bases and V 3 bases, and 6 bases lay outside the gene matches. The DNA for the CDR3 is TGTGCCAGCTCACCGTCGATAGCGGGAGGTAATGAGCAGTTCTTC. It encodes CASSPSIAGGNEQFF.

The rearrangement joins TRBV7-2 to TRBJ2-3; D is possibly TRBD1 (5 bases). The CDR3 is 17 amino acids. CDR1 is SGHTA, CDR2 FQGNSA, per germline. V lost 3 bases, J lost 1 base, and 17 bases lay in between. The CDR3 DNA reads TGTGCCAGCAGCTTGGCAGGGTACAGCTCACGCACAGATACGCAGTATTTT. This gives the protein CASSLAGYSSRTDTQYF. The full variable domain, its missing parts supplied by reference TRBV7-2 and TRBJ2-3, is GAGVSQSPSNKVTEKGKDVELRCDPISGHTALYWYRQSLGQGLEFLIYFQGNSAPDKSGLPSDRFSAERTGGSVSTLTIQRTQQEDSAVYLCASSLAGYSSRTDTQYFGPGTRLTVL.

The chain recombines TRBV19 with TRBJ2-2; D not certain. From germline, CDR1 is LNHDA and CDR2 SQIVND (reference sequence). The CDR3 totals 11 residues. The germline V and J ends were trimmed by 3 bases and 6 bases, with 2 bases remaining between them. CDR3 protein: CASSMAGELFF. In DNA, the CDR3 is TGTGCCAGTAGTATGGCCGGGGAGCTGTTTTTT.

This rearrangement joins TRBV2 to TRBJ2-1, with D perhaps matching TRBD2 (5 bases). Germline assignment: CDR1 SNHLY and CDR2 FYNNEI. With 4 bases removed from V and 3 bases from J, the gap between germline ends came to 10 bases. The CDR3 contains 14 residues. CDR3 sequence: CASSVLVDYNEQFF. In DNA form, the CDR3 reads TGTGCCAGCAGTGTACTAGTCGACTACAATGAGCAGTTCTTC.

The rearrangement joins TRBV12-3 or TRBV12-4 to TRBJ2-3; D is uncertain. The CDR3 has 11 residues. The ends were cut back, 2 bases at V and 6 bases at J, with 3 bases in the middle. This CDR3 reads CASSLRDTQYF. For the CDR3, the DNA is TGTGCCAGCAGTTTACGGGATACGCAGTATTTT.

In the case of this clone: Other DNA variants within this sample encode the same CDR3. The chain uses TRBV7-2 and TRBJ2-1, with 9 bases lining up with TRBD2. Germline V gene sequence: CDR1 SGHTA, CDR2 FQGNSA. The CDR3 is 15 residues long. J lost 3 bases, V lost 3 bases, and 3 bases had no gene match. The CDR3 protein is CASSLVREGYNEQFF. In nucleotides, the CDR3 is TGTGCCAGCAGCTTGGTGCGGGAGGGCTACAATGAGCAGTTCTTC.

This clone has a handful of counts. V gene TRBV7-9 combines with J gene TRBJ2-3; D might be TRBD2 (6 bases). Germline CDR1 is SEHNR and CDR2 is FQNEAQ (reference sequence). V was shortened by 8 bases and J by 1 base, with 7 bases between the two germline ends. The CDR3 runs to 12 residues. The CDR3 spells CASPGGTDTQYF. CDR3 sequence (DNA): TGTGCCAGCCCGGGGGGCACAGATACGCAGTATTTT.

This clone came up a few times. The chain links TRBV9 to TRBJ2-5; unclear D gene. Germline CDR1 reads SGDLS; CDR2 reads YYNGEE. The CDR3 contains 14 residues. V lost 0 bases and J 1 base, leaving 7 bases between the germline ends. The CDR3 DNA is TGTGCCAGCAGCGTAGATGCCACCCAAGAGACCCAGTACTTC. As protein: CASSVDATQETQYF.

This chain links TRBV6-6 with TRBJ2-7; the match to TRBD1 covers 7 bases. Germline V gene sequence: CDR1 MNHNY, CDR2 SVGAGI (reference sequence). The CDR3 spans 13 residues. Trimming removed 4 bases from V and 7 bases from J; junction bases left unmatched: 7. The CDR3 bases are TGTGCCAGCAGTTGGAGACAGGGTCAGGAGCAGTACTTC. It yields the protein CASSWRQGQEQYF.

The CDR3 bases are TGTGCCAGCAGTACCCAGCCTGAGCAGTACTTC. It encodes CASSTQPEQYF. This chain links TRBV28 with TRBJ2-7, with D hard to call. CDR3 length equals 11 residues. V lost 5 bases to trimming and J lost 7 bases, with 9 bases between them. Looked up from germline, CDR1 is MDHEN and CDR2 is SYDVKM.

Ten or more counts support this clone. CDR3 bases: TGTGCCAGCAGTCGCCAGGGGGGTGACTACGAGCAGTACTTC. It specifies CASSRQGGDYEQYF. The chain joins TRBV2 to TRBJ2-7; possible D gene TRBD1, 7 bases. This CDR3 comprises 14 residues. The germline V gene has CDR1 SNHLY and CDR2 FYNNEI. Trimming pared 5 bases from V and 3 bases from J, leaving 14 bases between.

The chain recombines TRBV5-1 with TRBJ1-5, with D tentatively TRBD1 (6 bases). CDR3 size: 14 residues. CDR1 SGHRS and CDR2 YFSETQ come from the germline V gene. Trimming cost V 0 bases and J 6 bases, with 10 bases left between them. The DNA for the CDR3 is TGCGCCAGCAGCTTGGGGGGGGCGGGTCAGCCCCAGCATTTT. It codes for CASSLGGAGQPQHF.

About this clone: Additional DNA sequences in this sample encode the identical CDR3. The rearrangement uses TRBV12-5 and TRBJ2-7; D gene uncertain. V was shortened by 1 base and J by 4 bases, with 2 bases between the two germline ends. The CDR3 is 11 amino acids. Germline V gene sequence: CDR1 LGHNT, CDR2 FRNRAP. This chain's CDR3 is CASGLGYEQYF. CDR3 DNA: TGTGCTAGTGGTTTGGGGTACGAGCAGTACTTC.

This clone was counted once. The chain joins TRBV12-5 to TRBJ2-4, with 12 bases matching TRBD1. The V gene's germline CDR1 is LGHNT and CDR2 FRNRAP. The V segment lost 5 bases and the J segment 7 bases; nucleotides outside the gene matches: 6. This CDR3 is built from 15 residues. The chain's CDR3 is CASGPGTGGGNIQYF. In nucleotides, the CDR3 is TGTGCTAGTGGTCCCGGGACAGGGGGCGGGAACATTCAGTACTTC.

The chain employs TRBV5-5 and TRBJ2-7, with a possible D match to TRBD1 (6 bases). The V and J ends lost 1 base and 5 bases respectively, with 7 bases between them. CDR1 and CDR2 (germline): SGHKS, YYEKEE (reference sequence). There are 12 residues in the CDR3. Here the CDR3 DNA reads TGTGCCAGCAGCTTGACAGGGAACGAGCAGTACTTC. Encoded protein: CASSLTGNEQYF.

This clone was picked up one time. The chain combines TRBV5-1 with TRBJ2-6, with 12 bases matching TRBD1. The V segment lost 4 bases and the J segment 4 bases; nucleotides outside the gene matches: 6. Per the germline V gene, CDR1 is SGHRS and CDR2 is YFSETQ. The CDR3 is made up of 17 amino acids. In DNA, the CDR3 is TGCGCCAGCAGCGAGGGACAGGGGGCGAAAGGGGCCAACGTCCTGACTTTC. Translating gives CASSEGQGAKGANVLTF.

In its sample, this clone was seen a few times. The CDR3 nucleotides read TGTGCCTGGACCCGAGACCGGCGCGGCTACACCTTC. This translates into CAWTRDRRGYTF. This chain uses TRBV30 with TRBJ1-2; D is unresolved. From germline, CDR1 is GTSNPN and CDR2 SVGIG (reference sequence). The CDR3 covers 12 residues. Trimming stripped 4 bases from V and 8 bases from J, with 14 bases between.

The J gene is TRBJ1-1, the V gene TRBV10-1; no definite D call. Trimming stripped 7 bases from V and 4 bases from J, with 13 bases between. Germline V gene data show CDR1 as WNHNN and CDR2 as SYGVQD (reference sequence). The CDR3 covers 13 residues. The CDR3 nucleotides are TGCGCCAGCATGAGGGAAGGAGGCACTGAAGCTTTCTTT. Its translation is CASMREGGTEAFF.